This T cell receptor beta chain was retrieved from a study of cytomegalovirus exposure and HLA in healthy donors (dated by TCRdb to the late 2010s). Some background on the complete study: According to a later analysis, the 120 or so validation repertoires were produced on the same platform as the 666 repertoires of the first cohort. The study aimed to test whether cataloging public T cell receptors could reveal signatures of past pathogen exposure. Along with the roughly 670-subject first cohort, a separate validation cohort of roughly 110 different subjects was used. To predict cytomegalovirus infection status, the study combined high-throughput TCR immunosequencing, statistical association of individual TCRs with disease status, and machine learning.

The investigation overall reported the following: Most TCR sequences were seen in very few donors, while some public TCRs were found in many individuals. In both the original and validation cohorts, the classifier was reported to diagnose cytomegalovirus status with high specificity and sensitivity. The validation cohort had no HLA typing available for a later analysis, so co-occurrence within that cohort was assessed over all 120 or so repertoires. The study gave a list of more than 150 TCR beta chains associated with cytomegalovirus. Subsequent analysis determined that TCRs grouped into clusters in the first cohort also showed a tendency toward co-occurrence across the 120 validation repertoires, and 94% of cluster scores exceeded 0. Three of the identified cytomegalovirus-associated TCR beta chains were confirmed in vitro to be specific for cytomegalovirus antigens. The authors suggested that the approach could potentially be generalized to other disease states and immunological phenotypes.

Receptor libraries were prepared by the immunoSEQ multiplex PCR assay. The authors processed their data as follows. To diagnose cytomegalovirus status from the catalog of TCR beta chain sequences, a statistical classification framework was built. TCRdb obtained this table from immuneACCESS and retained in-frame rearrangements with V and J assigned. These tables miss some clones; where compared with another copy, unresolved V genes account for less than half of the shortfall, and the remainder is unexplained. The DNA gave D and trimming, while V, J and clone size come from that table. The sample records 120,000 to 150,000 clones, almost 85% of which are singletons. More than 1.4% of the sample belongs to the ten largest clones. V trim: 7 bases; J trim: 3 bases; unmatched bases: 10. From cysteine to phenylalanine, the CDR3 is 14 amino acids long. Only the CDR3 region is kept as DNA, spanning 42 bases read in frame from base 1. CDR1 is given as SGHDT and CDR2 as YYEEEE, both from the germline V gene.

Notes on this clone: Its antigen remains undetermined. Base qualities were left out, and no much larger clone turns up one base away.

Donors formed part of the validation cohort, which comprised approximately 130 subjects and was distinct from the first cohort of several hundred subjects. The sample comprised PBMCs. This receptor was obtained from a woman in her thirties in good health and CMV-seronegative. The rearranged chain carries TRBV5-6 and TRBJ2-7; 7 of the junction bases match TRBD1. Here is the DNA: TGTGCCAGCGCTCAGGGACAGCTAAACTACGAGCAGTACTTC. Translated, this is CASAQGQLNYEQYF.